What follows describes a single T cell receptor (beta chain). The CDR3 runs to 16 residues. J gave up 5 bases and V 1 base, and 9 bases lay outside the gene matches. CDR1 and CDR2 from the germline V gene are SGHTA and FQGNSA. The record originates from a study of pediatric ulcerative colitis. One to two pinch biopsies were taken from the rectum during colonoscopy. This table comes from immunoSEQ multiplex PCR, and its TCRdb copy is limited to in-frame clones, with some not included. This sample has approximately 40,000 clones, with roughly 70% found just once. The clonotype comes from a boy younger than 18 with severe ulcerative colitis. This sequence joins TRBV7-2 and TRBJ1-2; 8 positions agree with TRBD1. Sequenced sample: gut tissue. The CDR3 DNA follows: TGTGCCAGCAGCTTAGGCGGGAGTAACAGGGGGTATGGCTACACCTTC. This sequence encodes CASSLGGSNRGYGYTF.